This entry describes one T cell receptor beta chain. Its antigen is as yet unknown. This sample was taken from a study of T cell responses to AZD1222 COVID-19 vaccine. The assay was immunoSEQ multiplex PCR, and TCRdb's table has in-frame clones only and misses some. The repertoire holds 50,000 or so clones, with 70% to 80% as singletons. Study findings and constraints: Clonal diversity may have been underestimated in mostly white British donors.

Sequenced material: peripheral blood, taken 28 days after the second AZD1222 dose. The receptor's source is an adult who received the AZD1222 COVID-19 vaccine.

The CDR3 region is CSVEDRERGSEAFF. The CDR3 nucleotides read TGCAGCGTTGAAGATCGGGAGCGGGGGTCTGAAGCTTTCTTT. This chain uses TRBV29-1 with TRBJ1-1, with D possibly matching TRBD1 (5 bases). The V and J ends lost 0 bases and 6 bases respectively, with 14 bases between them. The CDR3 length is 14 residues. Looked up from germline, CDR1 is SQVTM and CDR2 is ANQGSEA.